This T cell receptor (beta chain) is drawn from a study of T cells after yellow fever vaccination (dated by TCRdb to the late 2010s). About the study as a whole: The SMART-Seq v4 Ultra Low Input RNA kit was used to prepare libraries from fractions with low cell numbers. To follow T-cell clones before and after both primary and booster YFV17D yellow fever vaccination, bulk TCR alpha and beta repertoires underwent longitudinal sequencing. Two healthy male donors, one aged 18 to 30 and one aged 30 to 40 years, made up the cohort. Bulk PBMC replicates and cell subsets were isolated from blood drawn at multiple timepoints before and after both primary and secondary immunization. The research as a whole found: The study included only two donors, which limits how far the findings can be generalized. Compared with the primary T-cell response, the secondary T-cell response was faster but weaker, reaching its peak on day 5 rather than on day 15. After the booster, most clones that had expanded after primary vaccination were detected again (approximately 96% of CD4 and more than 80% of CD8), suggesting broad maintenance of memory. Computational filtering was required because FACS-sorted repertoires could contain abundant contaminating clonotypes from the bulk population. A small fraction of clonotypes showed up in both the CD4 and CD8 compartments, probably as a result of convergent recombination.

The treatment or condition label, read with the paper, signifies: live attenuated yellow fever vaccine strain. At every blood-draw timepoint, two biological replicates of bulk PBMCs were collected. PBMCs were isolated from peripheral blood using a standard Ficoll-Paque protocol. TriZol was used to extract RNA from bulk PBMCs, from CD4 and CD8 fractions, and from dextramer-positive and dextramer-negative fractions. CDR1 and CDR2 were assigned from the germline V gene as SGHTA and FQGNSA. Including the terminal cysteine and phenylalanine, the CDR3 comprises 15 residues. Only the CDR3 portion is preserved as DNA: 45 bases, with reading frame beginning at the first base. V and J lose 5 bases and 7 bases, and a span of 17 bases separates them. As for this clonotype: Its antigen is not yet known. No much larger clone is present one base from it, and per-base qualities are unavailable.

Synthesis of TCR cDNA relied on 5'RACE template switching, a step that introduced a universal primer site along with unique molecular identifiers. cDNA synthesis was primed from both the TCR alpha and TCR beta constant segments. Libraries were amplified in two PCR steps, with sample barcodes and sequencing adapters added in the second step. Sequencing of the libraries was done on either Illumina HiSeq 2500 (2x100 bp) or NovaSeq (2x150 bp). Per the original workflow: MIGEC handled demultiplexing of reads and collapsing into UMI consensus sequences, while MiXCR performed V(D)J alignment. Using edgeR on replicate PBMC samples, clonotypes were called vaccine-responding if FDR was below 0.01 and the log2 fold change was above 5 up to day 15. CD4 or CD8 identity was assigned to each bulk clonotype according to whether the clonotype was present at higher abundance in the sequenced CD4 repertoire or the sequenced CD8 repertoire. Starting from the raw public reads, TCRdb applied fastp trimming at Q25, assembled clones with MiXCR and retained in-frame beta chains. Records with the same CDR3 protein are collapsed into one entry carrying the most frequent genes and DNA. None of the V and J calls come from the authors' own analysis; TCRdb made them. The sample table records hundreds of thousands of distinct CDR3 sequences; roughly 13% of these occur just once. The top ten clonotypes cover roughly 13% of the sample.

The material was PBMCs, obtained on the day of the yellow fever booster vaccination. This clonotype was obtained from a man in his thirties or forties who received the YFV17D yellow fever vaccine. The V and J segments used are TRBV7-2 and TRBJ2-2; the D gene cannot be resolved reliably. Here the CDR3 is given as CASSPFRSKGGELFF. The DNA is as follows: TGTGCCAGCAGCCCCTTTCGGTCCAAGGGCGGGGAGCTGTTTTTT.